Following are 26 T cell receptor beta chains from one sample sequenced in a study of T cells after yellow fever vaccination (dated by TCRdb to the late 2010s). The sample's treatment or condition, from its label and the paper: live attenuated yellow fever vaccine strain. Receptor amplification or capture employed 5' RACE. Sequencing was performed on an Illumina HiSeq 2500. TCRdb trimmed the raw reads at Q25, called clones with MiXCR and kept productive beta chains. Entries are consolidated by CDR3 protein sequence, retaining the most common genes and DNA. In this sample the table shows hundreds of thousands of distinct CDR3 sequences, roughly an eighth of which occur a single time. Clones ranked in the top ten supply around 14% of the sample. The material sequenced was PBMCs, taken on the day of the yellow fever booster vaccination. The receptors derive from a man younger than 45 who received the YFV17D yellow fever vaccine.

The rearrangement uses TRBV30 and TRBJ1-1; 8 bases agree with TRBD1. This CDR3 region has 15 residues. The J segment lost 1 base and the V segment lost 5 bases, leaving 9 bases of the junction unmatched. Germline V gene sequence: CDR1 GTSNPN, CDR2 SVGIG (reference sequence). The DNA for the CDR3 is TGTGCCTGGGGCTTCAGGGGGCGCGGGAACACTGAAGCTTTCTTT. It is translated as CAWGFRGRGNTEAFF.

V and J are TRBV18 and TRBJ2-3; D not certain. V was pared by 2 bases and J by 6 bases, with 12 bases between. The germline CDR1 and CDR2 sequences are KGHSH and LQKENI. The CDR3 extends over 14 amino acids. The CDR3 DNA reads TGTGCCAGCTCACCAGCCCCCTTCAGTGATACGCAGTATTTT. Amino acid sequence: CASSPAPFSDTQYF.

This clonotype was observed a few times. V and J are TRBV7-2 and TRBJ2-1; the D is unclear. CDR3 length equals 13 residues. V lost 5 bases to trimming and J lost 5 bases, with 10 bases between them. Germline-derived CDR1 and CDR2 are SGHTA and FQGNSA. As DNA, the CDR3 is TGTGCCAGCAGCACCTCGACCGACAATGAGCAGTTCTTC. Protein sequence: CASSTSTDNEQFF.

DNA for the CDR3: TGTGCCAGCAGCCGGGCCGGGGGCGGGATCTACGAGCAGTACTTC. This encodes CASSRAGGGIYEQYF. This sequence joins TRBV4-2 and TRBJ2-7, with D perhaps given as TRBD1 or TRBD2 (6 bases each). The CDR3 consists of 15 residues. The V and J ends lost 4 bases and 3 bases respectively, with 16 bases between them. Germline V lookup: CDR1 LGHNA, CDR2 YNFKEQ.

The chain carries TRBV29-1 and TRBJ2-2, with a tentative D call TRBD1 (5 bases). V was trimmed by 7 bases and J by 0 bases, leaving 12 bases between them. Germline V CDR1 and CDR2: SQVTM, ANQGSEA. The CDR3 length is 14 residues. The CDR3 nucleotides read TGCAGCGGTCGACAGAATTCGAACACCGGGGAGCTGTTTTTT. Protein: CSGRQNSNTGELFF.

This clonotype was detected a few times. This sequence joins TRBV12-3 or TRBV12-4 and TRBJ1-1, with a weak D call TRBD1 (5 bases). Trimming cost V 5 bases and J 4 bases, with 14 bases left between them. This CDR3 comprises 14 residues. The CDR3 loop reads CASSLTRGGTEAFF. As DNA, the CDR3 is TGTGCCAGCAGTCTAACGCGGGGGGGCACTGAAGCTTTCTTT.

The CDR3 nucleotides read TGTGCCAGCAACAACAGGGAGGTAGAGACCCAGTACTTC. It codes for CASNNREVETQYF. The chain carries TRBV6-1 and TRBJ2-5; D may be TRBD1 or TRBD2 (6 bases each). Trimming shortened V by 7 bases and J by 4 bases, and 13 bases separated the two germline ends. Germline-derived CDR1 and CDR2 are MNHNS and SASEGT. The CDR3 has 13 amino acids.

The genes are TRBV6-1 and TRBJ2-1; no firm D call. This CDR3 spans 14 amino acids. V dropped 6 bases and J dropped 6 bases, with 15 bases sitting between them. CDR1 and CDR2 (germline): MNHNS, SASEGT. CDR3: CASRSDVPTNEQFF. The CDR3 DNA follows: TGTGCCAGCAGATCTGACGTCCCAACCAATGAGCAGTTCTTC.

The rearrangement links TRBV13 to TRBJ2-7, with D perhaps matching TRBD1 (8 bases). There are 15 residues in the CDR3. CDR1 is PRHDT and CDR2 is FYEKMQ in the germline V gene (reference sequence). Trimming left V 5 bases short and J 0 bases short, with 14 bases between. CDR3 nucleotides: TGTGCCAGCAGCCTACAGGGGGGGGGCTCCTACGAGCAGTACTTC. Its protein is CASSLQGGGSYEQYF.

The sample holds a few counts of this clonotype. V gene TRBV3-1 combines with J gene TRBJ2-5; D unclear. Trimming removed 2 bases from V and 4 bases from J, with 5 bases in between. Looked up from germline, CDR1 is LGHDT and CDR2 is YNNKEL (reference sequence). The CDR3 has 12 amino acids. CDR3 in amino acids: CASSQRLETQYF. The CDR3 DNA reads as TGTGCCAGCAGCCAAAGACTAGAGACCCAGTACTTC.

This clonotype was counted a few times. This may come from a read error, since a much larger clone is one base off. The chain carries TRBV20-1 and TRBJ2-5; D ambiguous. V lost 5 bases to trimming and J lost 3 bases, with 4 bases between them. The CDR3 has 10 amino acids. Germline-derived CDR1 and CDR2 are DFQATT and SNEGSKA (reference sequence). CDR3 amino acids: CSAFKETQYF. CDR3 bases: TGCAGTGCTTTCAAAGAGACCCAGTACTTC.

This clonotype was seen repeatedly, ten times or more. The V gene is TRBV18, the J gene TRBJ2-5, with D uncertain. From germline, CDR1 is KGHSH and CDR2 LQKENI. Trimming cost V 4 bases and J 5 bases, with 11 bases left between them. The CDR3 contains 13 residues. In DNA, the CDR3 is TGTGCCAGCTCACTGAACGCAGACGAGACCCAGTACTTC. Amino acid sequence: CASSLNADETQYF.

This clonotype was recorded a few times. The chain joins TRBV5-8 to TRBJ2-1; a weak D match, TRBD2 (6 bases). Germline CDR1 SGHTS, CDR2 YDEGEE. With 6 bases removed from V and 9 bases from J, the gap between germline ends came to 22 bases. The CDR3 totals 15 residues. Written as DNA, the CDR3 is TGTGCCAGCACCCCGACTAGTGAGCCCGCAGGTGAGCAGTTCTTC. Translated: CASTPTSEPAGEQFF.

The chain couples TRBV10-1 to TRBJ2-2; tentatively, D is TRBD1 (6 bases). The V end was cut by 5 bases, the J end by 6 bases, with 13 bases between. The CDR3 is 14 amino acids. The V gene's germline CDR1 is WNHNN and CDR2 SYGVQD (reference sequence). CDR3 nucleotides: TGCGCCAGCAGTCCGCCAGGGGCCTCCGGGGAGCTGTTTTTT. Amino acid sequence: CASSPPGASGELFF.

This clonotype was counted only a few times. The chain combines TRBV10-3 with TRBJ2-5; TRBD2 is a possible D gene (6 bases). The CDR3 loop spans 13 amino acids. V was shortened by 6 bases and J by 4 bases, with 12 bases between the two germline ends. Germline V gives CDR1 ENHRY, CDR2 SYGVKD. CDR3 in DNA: TGTGCCATCAGCGGGAGTGAGGGAGAGACCCAGTACTTC. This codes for CAISGSEGETQYF.

CDR3 nucleotides: TGTGCCAGCAGCCAGCCGGGACTAGCTGTAGGTGAGCAGTTCTTC. It encodes CASSQPGLAVGEQFF. The chain employs TRBV3-1 and TRBJ2-1; TRBD2 matches 9 bases. Looked up from germline, CDR1 is LGHDT and CDR2 is YNNKEL (reference sequence). The CDR3 extends over 15 amino acids. Trimming cost V 3 bases and J 9 bases; bases outside gene matches: 9.

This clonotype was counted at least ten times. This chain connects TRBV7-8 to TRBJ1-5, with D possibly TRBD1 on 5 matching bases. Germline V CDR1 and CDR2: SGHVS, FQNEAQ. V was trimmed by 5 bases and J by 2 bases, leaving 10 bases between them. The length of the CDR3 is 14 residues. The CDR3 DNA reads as TGTGCCAGCAGCGTTGGACACCGCAATCAGCCCCAGCATTTT. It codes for CASSVGHRNQPQHF.

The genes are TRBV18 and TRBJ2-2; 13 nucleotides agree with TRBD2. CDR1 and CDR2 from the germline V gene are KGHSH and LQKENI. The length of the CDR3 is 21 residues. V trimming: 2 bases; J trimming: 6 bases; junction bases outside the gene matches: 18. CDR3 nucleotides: TGTGCCAGCTCACCATCTCTAGGGACTAGCGGGACTATTAGGACGGCCGGGGAGCTGTTTTTT. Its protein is CASSPSLGTSGTIRTAGELFF.

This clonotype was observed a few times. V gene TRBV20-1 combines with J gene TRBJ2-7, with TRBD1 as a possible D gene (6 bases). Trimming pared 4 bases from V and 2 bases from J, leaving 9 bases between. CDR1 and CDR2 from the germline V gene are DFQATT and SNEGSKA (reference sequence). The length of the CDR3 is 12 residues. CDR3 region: CSATRGAYEQYF. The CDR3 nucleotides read TGCAGTGCTACCAGGGGCGCCTACGAGCAGTACTTC.

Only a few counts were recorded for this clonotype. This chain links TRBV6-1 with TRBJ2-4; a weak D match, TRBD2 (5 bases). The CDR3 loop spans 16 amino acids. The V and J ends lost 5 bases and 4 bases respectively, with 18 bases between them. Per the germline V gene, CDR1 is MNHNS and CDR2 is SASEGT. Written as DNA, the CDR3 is TGTGCCAGCAGTCCGTTCAACCGGGAAACTAAAAACATTCAGTACTTC. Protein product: CASSPFNRETKNIQYF.

CDR3 sequence reads: CASSELGASGGQTQYF. The DNA for the CDR3 is TGCGCCAGCAGTGAGCTGGGGGCTAGCGGGGGCCAAACGCAGTATTTT. The rearrangement joins TRBV10-1 to TRBJ2-3; 10 bases line up with TRBD2. The ends lost 2 bases at V and 9 bases at J; junction bases unmatched: 11. The CDR3 runs 16 residues. In germline, CDR1 is WNHNN, CDR2 SYGVQD (reference sequence).

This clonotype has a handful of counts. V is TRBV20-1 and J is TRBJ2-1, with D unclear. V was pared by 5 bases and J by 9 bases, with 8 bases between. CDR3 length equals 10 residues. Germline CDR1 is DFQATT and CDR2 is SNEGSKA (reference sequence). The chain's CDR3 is CSASTGEQFF. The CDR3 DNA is TGCAGTGCTTCAACGGGTGAGCAGTTCTTC.

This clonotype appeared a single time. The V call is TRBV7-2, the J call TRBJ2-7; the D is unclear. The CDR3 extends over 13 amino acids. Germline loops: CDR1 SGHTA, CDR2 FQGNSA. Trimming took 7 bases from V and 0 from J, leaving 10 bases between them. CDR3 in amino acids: CASTKHGSYEQYF. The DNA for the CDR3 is TGTGCCAGCACGAAACATGGCTCCTACGAGCAGTACTTC.

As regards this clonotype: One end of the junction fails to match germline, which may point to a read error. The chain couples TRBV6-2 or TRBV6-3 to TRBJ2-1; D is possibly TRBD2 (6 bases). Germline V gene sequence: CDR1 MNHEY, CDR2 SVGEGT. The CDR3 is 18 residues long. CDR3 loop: CASSHSGDQRPFYNEQFF. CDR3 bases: TGTGCCAGCAGTCACTCGGGGGATCAGAGGCCCTTCTACAATGAGCAGTTCTTC.

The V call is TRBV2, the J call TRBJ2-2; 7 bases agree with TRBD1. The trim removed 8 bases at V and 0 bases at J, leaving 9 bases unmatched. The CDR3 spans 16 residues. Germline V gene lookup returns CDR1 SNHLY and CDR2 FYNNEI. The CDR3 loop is CASLNPGQSNTGELFF. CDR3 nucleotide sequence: TGTGCCAGCCTAAACCCGGGACAGTCGAACACCGGGGAGCTGTTTTTT.

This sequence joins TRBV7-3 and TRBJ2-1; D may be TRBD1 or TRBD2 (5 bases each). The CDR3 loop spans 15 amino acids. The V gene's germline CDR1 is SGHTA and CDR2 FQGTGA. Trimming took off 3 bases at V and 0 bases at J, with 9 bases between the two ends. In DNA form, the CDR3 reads TGTGCCAGCAGCTTTGGGGACCCCTCCTACAATGAGCAGTTCTTC. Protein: CASSFGDPSYNEQFF.